These 10 T cell receptor beta chains were all obtained from the same sample, sequenced in a study of blood T cells in healthy people across ages. A second PCR of roughly 7 to 11 cycles used a sample-barcoded 5' primer and a J-beta primer mix. Using its own MiXCR run on the 5' RACE reads, TCRdb lists one record per CDR3 protein. The sample holds about 1.4 million distinct CDR3 sequences, approximately 59% seen once. Sequencing was carried out using blood. The receptors stem from a man between 18 and 29 years old in good health.

The rearrangement links TRBV27 to TRBJ2-2; TRBD1 or TRBD2 may be the D gene (5 bases each). The CDR3 extends over 18 amino acids. In germline, CDR1 is MNHEY, CDR2 SMNVEV (reference sequence). V lost 0 bases, J lost 7 bases, and 21 bases lay in between. In DNA, the CDR3 is TGTGCCAGCAGTTTATCGTTCGGGACCAATCCCGTTAGCGGGGAGCTGTTTTTT. Amino acids: CASSLSFGTNPVSGELFF.

The chain carries TRBV29-1 and TRBJ2-1, with 9 bases matching TRBD2. The germline gives CDR1 SQVTM, CDR2 ANQGSEA. CDR3 length: 12 residues. V was clipped by 8 bases and J by 9 bases; unmatched bases: 8. The CDR3 DNA is TGCAGCACTCAGCGGGAGGAAAGTGAGCAGTTCTTC. Amino acids: CSTQREESEQFF.

The genes are TRBV7-9 and TRBJ2-1; D might be TRBD1 (5 bases). Germline CDR1 is SEHNR and CDR2 is FQNEAQ (reference sequence). The V end was cut by 1 base, the J end by 10 bases, with 8 bases between. CDR3 size: 12 residues. The CDR3 sequence: CASSLDRPEQFF. The CDR3 nucleotides are TGTGCCAGCAGCTTAGACAGGCCGGAGCAGTTCTTC.

The CDR3 is CAGSWGSGSNQPQHF. The CDR3 DNA sequence: TGTGCCGGTTCATGGGGTAGTGGTAGCAATCAGCCCCAGCATTTT. V gene TRBV19 combines with J gene TRBJ1-5; D ambiguous. The CDR3 contains 15 residues. Germline values: CDR1 LNHDA, CDR2 SQIVND (reference sequence). The germline V and J ends were trimmed by 11 bases and 0 bases, with 17 bases remaining between them.

This clonotype was detected only a few times. The chain carries TRBV20-1 and TRBJ2-7, with 7 nucleotides matching TRBD1. J was trimmed by 1 base and V by 5 bases; bases with no gene match: 8. This CDR3 region has 14 residues. Germline V gene lookup returns CDR1 DFQATT and CDR2 SNEGSKA (reference sequence). CDR3 DNA: TGCAGTGCTCTGGTCGGGACAGCTTCCTACGAGCAGTACTTC. It specifies CSALVGTASYEQYF.

V gene TRBV20-1 combines with J gene TRBJ2-1; possible D gene TRBD2, 6 bases. CDR1 and CDR2 from the germline V gene are DFQATT and SNEGSKA (reference sequence). Trimming cost V 3 bases and J 3 bases, with 15 bases left between them. This CDR3 is 15 amino acids long. The chain's CDR3 is CSARSGLANYNEQFF. In nucleotides, the CDR3 is TGCAGTGCTAGGTCGGGACTGGCGAACTACAATGAGCAGTTCTTC.

The chain carries TRBV5-1 and TRBJ2-7; 9 positions agree with TRBD1. The CDR3 consists of 16 residues. CDR1 and CDR2 (germline): SGHRS, YFSETQ. The trim removed 5 bases at V and 2 bases at J, leaving 11 bases unmatched. The CDR3 DNA is TGCGCCAGCAGGGCAAGGACAGGGGCTGAAACCTACGAGCAGTACTTC. It codes for CASRARTGAETYEQYF.

The chain is built from TRBV12-5 and TRBJ2-2; 8 bases are shared with TRBD1. Germline V gene lookup returns CDR1 LGHNT and CDR2 FRNRAP. V lost 6 bases to trimming and J lost 4 bases; unmatched junction nucleotides: 10. The CDR3 runs 16 residues. CDR3 in DNA: TGTGCTAGTGGCCTGTCCGGGACAGGCATCACCGGGGAGCTGTTTTTT. Its translation: CASGLSGTGITGELFF.

This chain uses TRBV3-1 with TRBJ2-5; D ambiguous. This CDR3 spans 13 amino acids. V was clipped by 2 bases and J by 5 bases, with 9 bases between them. The germline V gene encodes CDR1 LGHDT and CDR2 YNNKEL (reference sequence). Written as DNA, the CDR3 is TGTGCCAGCAGCCAATCCTGGCTCGAGACCCAGTACTTC. Protein product: CASSQSWLETQYF.

The gene calls are TRBV10-1 and TRBJ2-7; 9 bases agree with TRBD1. V lost 0 bases, J lost 6 bases, and 3 bases stayed unmatched. The CDR3 is 14 amino acids. Germline lookup yields CDR1 WNHNN and CDR2 SYGVQD (reference sequence). As DNA, the CDR3 is TGCGCCAGCAGTGAGTCGGGACAGGGACGCGAGCAGTACTTC. It codes for CASSESGQGREQYF.